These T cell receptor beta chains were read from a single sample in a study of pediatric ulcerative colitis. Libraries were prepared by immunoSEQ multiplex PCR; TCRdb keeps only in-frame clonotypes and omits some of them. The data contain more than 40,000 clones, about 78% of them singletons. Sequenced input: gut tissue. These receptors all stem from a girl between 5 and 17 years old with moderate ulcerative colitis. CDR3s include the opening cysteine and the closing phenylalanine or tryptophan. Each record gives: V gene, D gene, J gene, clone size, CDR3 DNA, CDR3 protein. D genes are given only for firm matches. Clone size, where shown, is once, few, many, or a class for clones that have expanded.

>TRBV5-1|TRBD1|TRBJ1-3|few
TGCGCCAGCAGCGCGACAGGGGACTCTGGAAACACCATATATTTT
CASSATGDSGNTIYF
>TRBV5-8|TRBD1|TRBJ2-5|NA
TGTGCCAGCGGACTATCAGGGGGCCCGGGAGAGACCCAGTACTTC
CASGLSGGPGETQYF
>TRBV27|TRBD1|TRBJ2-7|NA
TGTGCCAGCAGTACCCGGGACAGGGCCCATACTCTGGCCGAGCAGTACTTC
CASSTRDRAHTLAEQYF
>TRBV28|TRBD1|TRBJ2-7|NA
TGTGCCAGCAGTTCGTTCGGGACAGGCTCCTACGAGCAGTACTTC
CASSSFGTGSYEQYF
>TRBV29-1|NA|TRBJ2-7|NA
TGCAGCGGGAACGTGGACCTCCCTTGGGGGAACTCCTACGAGCAGTACTTC
CSGNVDLPWGNSYEQYF
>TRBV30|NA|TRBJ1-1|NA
TGTGCCTGGAGTGCCCTGGGGGGGAAGGGGACTGAAGCTTTCTTT
CAWSALGGKGTEAFF
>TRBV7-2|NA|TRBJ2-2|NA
TGTGCCAGCAGCGCCCGGGGGCCGGGCACCGGGGAGCTGTTTTTT
CASSARGPGTGELFF
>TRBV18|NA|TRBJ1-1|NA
TGTGCCAGCTCACCCGGACAGAAGAACACTGAAGCTTTCTTT
CASSPGQKNTEAFF
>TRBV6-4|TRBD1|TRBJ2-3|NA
TGTGCCAGCAGTGAGGGACAGGGGGGCGCAGATACGCAGTATTTT
CASSEGQGGADTQYF
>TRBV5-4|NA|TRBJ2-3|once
TGTGCCAGCAGCCTATTGACAGCAGATACGCAGTATTTT
CASSLLTADTQYF
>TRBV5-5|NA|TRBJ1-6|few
TGTGCCAGCAGCCCGCTGGGGAACAATAATTCACCCCTCCACTTT
CASSPLGNNNSPLHF
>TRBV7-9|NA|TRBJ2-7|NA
TGTGCCAGCAGCTTATCGGGGGGCCCCGTTACGGACGAGCAGTACTTC
CASSLSGGPVTDEQYF
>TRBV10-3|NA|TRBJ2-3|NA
TGTGCCAGCGGGACTAGCACAGATACGCAGTATTTT
CASGTSTDTQYF
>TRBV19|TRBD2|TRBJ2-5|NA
TGTGCCAGTAGTCCATGGCCTAGCGGGGGGGACCAAGAGACCCAGTACTTC
CASSPWPSGGDQETQYF
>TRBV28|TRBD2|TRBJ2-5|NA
TGTGCCAGCAGTTCCGGGAGGTTAGAGACCCAGTACTTC
CASSSGRLETQYF
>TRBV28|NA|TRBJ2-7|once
TGTGCCAGCAGTTTAAGTACCTACGAGCAGTACTTC
CASSLSTYEQYF
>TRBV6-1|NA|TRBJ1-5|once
TGTGCCAGCAGTGAAGGGTTTCAGCCCCAGCATTTT
CASSEGFQPQHF
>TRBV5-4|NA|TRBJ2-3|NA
TGTGCCAGCAGCTCCCCTGAAGCTTGGGTGGGCACAGATACGCAGTATTTT
CASSSPEAWVGTDTQYF
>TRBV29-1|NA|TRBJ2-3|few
TGCAGCGTTACCGCCACCGGGGGCACAACAGATACGCAGTATTTT
CSVTATGGTTDTQYF
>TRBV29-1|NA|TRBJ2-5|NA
TGCAGCGCAGCCGGGACTTCGTACCAAGAGACCCAGTACTTC
CSAAGTSYQETQYF
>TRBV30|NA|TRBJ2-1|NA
TGTGCCTGGAGTCGGCGGAGCTCCTACAATGAGCAGTTCTTC
CAWSRRSSYNEQFF
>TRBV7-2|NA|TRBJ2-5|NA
TGTGCCAGCAGAGCGCAAGAGACCCAGTACTTC
CASRAQETQYF
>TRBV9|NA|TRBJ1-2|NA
TGTGCCAGCAGCGTAGTTGGGGATAGCTATGGCTACACCTTC
CASSVVGDSYGYTF
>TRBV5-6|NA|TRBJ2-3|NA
TGTGCCAGCTCCTCCCCCGAGGGGGGATCAGATACGCAGTATTTT
CASSSPEGGSDTQYF
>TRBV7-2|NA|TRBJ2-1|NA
TGTGCCAGCAGCTTAGCGCGCGGGTCTTACGACAGCTCCTACAATGAGCAGTTCTTC
CASSLARGSYDSSYNEQFF
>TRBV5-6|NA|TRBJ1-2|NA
TGTGCCAGCAGCTTGGCCGGCGCCCGGACCGTGGGCTACACCTTC
CASSLAGARTVGYTF
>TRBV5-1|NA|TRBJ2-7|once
TGCGCCAGCAGCCGGGACCAAACCTACGAGCAGTACTTC
CASSRDQTYEQYF
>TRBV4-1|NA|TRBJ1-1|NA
TGCGCCAGCAGCCAAGATTTAAGAGGGATCACTGAAGCTTTCTTT
CASSQDLRGITEAFF
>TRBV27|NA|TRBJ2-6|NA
TGTGCCAGCAGAAGCAATTCCGTAGGGGCACGTTCGTTGGCTGGGGCCAACGTCCTGACTTTC
CASRSNSVGARSLAGANVLTF
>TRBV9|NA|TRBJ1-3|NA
TGTGCCAGCAGCGTGACAGGAAACACCATATATTTT
CASSVTGNTIYF
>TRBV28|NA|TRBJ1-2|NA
TGTGCCAGCAGCCCCAGCGGAGTGGGAGGCTACACCTTC
CASSPSGVGGYTF
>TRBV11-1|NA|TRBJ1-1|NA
TGTGCCAGCAGCTTAGACCGAACTGAAGCTTTCTTT
CASSLDRTEAFF
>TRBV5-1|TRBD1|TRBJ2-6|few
TGCGCCAGCAGCCTGGACAGGGTTGGGGCCAACGTCCTGACTTTC
CASSLDRVGANVLTF
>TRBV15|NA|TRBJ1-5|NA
TGTGCCACCAGCAGAGTCCCCCAGCGACAGGAGCCCCAGCATTTT
CATSRVPQRQEPQHF
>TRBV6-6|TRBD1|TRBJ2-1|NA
TGTGCCAGCAGTTACTCCGGGACAGGGGGGGAGCAGTTCTTC
CASSYSGTGGEQFF
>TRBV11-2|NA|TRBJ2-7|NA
TGTGCCAGCAGCTTAGATCGGGGGGCATTGTACGAGCAGTACTTC
CASSLDRGALYEQYF
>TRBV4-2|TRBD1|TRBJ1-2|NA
TGTGCCAGCAGCCAACCAGACAGGGTAGGCTACACCTTC
CASSQPDRVGYTF
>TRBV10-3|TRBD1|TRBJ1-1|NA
TGTGCCATCAGCTTACAGGGGGCTGACACTGAAGCTTTCTTT
CAISLQGADTEAFF
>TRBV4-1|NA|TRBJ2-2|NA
TGCGCCAGCAGCCCTGAGAACGGGGAGCTGTTTTTT
CASSPENGELFF
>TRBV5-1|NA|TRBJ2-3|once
TGCGCCAGCAGCCTATCAAGGACGGCGGGGACAGATACGCAGTATTTT
CASSLSRTAGTDTQYF
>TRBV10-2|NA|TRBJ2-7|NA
TGCGCCAGCTTGACCTCTGGGGGCTACGAGCAGTACTTC
CASLTSGGYEQYF